The text below deals with one TCR beta chain. Profiling relied on immunoSEQ multiplex PCR, and the TCRdb table lists in-frame clones only, not all of them. The data show 250,000 to 350,000 clones, with around 90% seen just once and around 4.5% held by the top ten. The cohort comprised adults aged 18 to 89 years residing in around 25 US areas. The data originate from a study of blood T cell repertoires in COVID-19. CDR3 length equals 15 residues. V dropped 5 bases and J dropped 0 bases, with 12 bases sitting between them. Germline assignment: CDR1 SGHKS and CDR2 YYEKEE (reference sequence). This TCR derives from a woman younger than 35 with acute COVID-19. The V gene is TRBV5-5, the J gene TRBJ1-3, with a weak D call TRBD1 (5 bases). Specimen: PBMCs or T cells enriched from blood (not recorded which). In DNA form, the CDR3 reads TGTGCCAGCAGACAACAGGCCCACTCTGGAAACACCATATATTTT. Its protein is CASRQQAHSGNTIYF.